This T cell receptor beta chain was recovered during a study of early T cells in non-severe SARS-CoV-2 infection. Study-level background: RNA in bulk from unsorted whole blood was sequenced, and chains were unpaired.

Unique molecular identifiers were added to individual cDNA molecules. MiXCR, run by TCRdb on the 5' RACE reads, gives a single entry per CDR3 protein. Counted here are roughly 54,000 distinct CDR3 sequences, roughly 5.5% occurring once; the ten biggest clones make up 6.5% to 8.5%. This clonotype has a count of ten or more. The V end was cut by 4 bases, the J end by 2 bases, with 10 bases between. CDR3 length: 14 amino acids. CDR1 and CDR2 from the germline V gene are SGHRS and YFSETQ. J is TRBJ1-3 and V is TRBV5-1; D perhaps matches TRBD1 (5 bases). This receptor was identified in an adult who was a healthcare worker with PCR-confirmed SARS-CoV-2 infection or an uninfected control (not recorded which). The sequenced sample consisted of whole blood. CDR3 DNA: TGCGCCAGCAGCGAAGGGACCGCTGGAAACACCATATATTTT. This sequence encodes CASSEGTAGNTIYF.